Each of the 24 T cell receptor beta chains below was sequenced from the same sample in a study of post-analysis software for immune sequencing data. Whole-study findings and limits: Controls had lower frequencies than patients of about 5 TRBV segments, which included TRBV5-6, TRBV5-1 and TRBV20-1.

These TCRs are of unknown antigen specificity. Libraries were made from TCR beta cDNA, and they carried unique molecular identifiers. TCRdb re-derived calls from the PCR reads in MiXCR, one entry per CDR3 protein. The table has some 690,000 distinct CDR3 sequences, more than 50% seen once. Sequencing used blood. The receptors here all came from a girl aged 2 to 10 with multiple sclerosis.

Points on this clonotype: Just one base apart from a much larger clone, this may be a read error. The chain is built from TRBV6-2 or TRBV6-3 and TRBJ2-1; 7 bases line up with TRBD2. CDR3 length: 14 amino acids. Germline trimming cut 6 bases from V and 12 bases from J; bases unmatched to any gene: 14. Germline CDR1 reads MNHEY; CDR2 reads SVGEGT. The CDR3: CASSQAGDYQGQFF. CDR3 bases: TGTGCCAGCAGCCAAGCCGGGGACTACCAGGGGCAGTTCTTC.

J is TRBJ2-1 and V is TRBV10-3, with TRBD2 matching over 11 bases. J lost 5 bases, V lost 3 bases, and 9 bases had no gene match. The germline V gene has CDR1 ENHRY and CDR2 SYGVKD. The CDR3 has 17 residues. The CDR3 loop reads CAISDPPLAGGNNEQFF. The CDR3 DNA follows: TGTGCCATCAGTGATCCCCCTCTAGCGGGAGGCAACAATGAGCAGTTCTTC.

This rearrangement joins TRBV4-1 to TRBJ2-7, with D tentatively TRBD1 (5 bases). The CDR3 extends over 13 amino acids. V shed 2 bases and J shed 6 bases, with 11 bases lying between them. CDR1 and CDR2 (germline): MGHRA, YSYEKL. The CDR3 region has the DNA TGCGCCAGCAGCCAACTGACAGAAGGCGAGCAGTACTTC. This sequence encodes CASSQLTEGEQYF.

The chain is built from TRBV7-9 and TRBJ2-1; 8 positions match TRBD2. The V gene end was trimmed by 5 bases and the J gene end by 0 bases; junction bases not matched to a gene: 6. The CDR3 is 16 amino acids. Looked up from germline, CDR1 is SEHNR and CDR2 is FQNEAQ (reference sequence). CDR3 in amino acids: CASSPGGGNSYNEQFF. The CDR3 DNA reads as TGTGCCAGCAGCCCCGGGGGGGGGAACTCCTACAATGAGCAGTTCTTC.

The chain carries TRBV7-9 and TRBJ1-1; TRBD1 might be the D (6 bases). The germline V gene encodes CDR1 SEHNR and CDR2 FQNEAQ (reference sequence). Trimming took 5 bases from V and 5 from J, leaving 15 bases between them. There are 14 residues in the CDR3. The CDR3 loop reads CASSPEGGGTEAFF. In nucleotides, the CDR3 is TGTGCCAGCAGCCCTGAAGGGGGTGGGACTGAAGCTTTCTTT.

In DNA, the CDR3 is TGCAGCGTTGCTGGGGGCGAATGGGGCTATGGCTACACCTTC. Its protein product is CSVAGGEWGYGYTF. The V and J genes are TRBV29-1 and TRBJ1-2; D is possibly TRBD1 (6 bases). V lost 4 bases and J lost 4, with 16 bases in between. This CDR3 region has 14 residues. The germline CDR1 and CDR2 sequences are SQVTM and ANQGSEA.

The chain recombines TRBV24-1 with TRBJ2-3; D remains ambiguous. The CDR3 loop spans 11 amino acids. The V gene lost 0 bases and the J gene lost 6 bases, with 0 bases spanning the gap. Per germline, CDR1 KGHDR and CDR2 SFDVKD. The chain's CDR3 is CATSDLDTQYF. CDR3 DNA: TGTGCCACCAGTGATTTGGATACGCAGTATTTT.

The genes are TRBV7-9 and TRBJ1-1; D is unresolved. This CDR3 has 13 residues. CDR1 is SEHNR, CDR2 FQNEAQ, per germline (reference sequence). The V end was cut by 5 bases, the J end by 6 bases, with 13 bases between. CDR3: CASSQREESEAFF. CDR3 bases: TGTGCCAGCAGCCAACGAGAGGAGTCTGAAGCTTTCTTT.

The chain has TRBV6-2 or TRBV6-3 and TRBJ2-7; perhaps TRBD1 as D (5 bases). CDR1 is MNHEY and CDR2 is SVGEGT in the germline V gene. The CDR3 consists of 12 residues. V was pared by 2 bases and J by 5 bases, with 7 bases between. The CDR3 DNA reads TGTGCCAGCAGTTACAAAGGGGACGAGCAGTACTTC. This translates into CASSYKGDEQYF.

V gene TRBV7-2 combines with J gene TRBJ2-5; D possibly uses TRBD1 or TRBD2 (5 bases each). Per the germline V gene, CDR1 is SGHTA and CDR2 is FQGNSA. The CDR3 extends over 14 amino acids. Trimming pared 3 bases from V and 5 bases from J, leaving 13 bases between. The CDR3 is CASSLTVWRETQYF. The CDR3, as DNA: TGTGCCAGCAGCTTGACAGTGTGGAGGGAGACCCAGTACTTC. The whole variable domain, filled in from reference TRBV7-2 and TRBJ2-5, reads GAGVSQSPSNKVTEKGKDVELRCDPISGHTALYWYRQSLGQGLEFLIYFQGNSAPDKSGLPSDRFSAERTGGSVSTLTIQRTQQEDSAVYLCASSLTVWRETQYFGPGTRLLVL.

A few counts support this clonotype. V and J are TRBV7-8 and TRBJ2-7; D perhaps matches TRBD1 (5 bases). The CDR3 loop spans 14 amino acids. The germline CDR1 and CDR2 sequences are SGHVS and FQNEAQ. V dropped 1 base and J dropped 0 bases, with 7 bases sitting between them. The CDR3 sequence is CASSLGQISYEQYF. The CDR3, as DNA: TGTGCCAGCAGCTTAGGACAGATCTCCTACGAGCAGTACTTC.

This clonotype was picked up a small number of times. The V and J genes are TRBV5-6 and TRBJ2-1; D is perhaps TRBD1 (5 bases). V lost 4 bases, J lost 8 bases, and 16 bases lay in between. The CDR3 totals 14 residues. Germline V gene data show CDR1 as SGHDT and CDR2 as YYEEEE. The CDR3 here is CASSPRGRGYEQFF. In DNA form, the CDR3 reads TGTGCCAGCAGCCCTAGGGGTCGAGGCTATGAGCAGTTCTTC.

A few counts support this clonotype. J is TRBJ2-1 and V is TRBV7-9; D remains unclear. The CDR3 covers 16 residues. The V end lost 2 bases, the J end lost 8 bases, and 19 bases lay between the germline ends. Per the germline V gene, CDR1 is SEHNR and CDR2 is FQNEAQ (reference sequence). The CDR3: CASSLFARWQRDEQFF. The CDR3 DNA reads TGTGCCAGCAGCTTATTTGCTAGGTGGCAACGGGATGAGCAGTTCTTC.

The rearrangement joins TRBV5-4 to TRBJ2-5; a weak D match, TRBD2 (6 bases). V lost 3 bases to trimming and J lost 9 bases, with 27 bases between them. Looked up from germline, CDR1 is SGHNT and CDR2 is YYREEE (reference sequence). The CDR3 is 17 amino acids. CDR3 sequence: CASSYWSLAPNKRAQYF. CDR3 DNA sequence: TGTGCCAGCAGCTATTGGAGCCTAGCGCCTAACAAGAGGGCCCAGTACTTC.

The J gene is TRBJ2-3, the V gene TRBV27; D unclear. V dropped 5 bases and J dropped 4 bases, with 13 bases sitting between them. This CDR3 has 14 residues. Germline V gene sequence: CDR1 MNHEY, CDR2 SMNVEV (reference sequence). CDR3 region: CASSLTSPPDTQYF. CDR3 coding DNA: TGTGCCAGCAGTCTGACATCCCCCCCAGATACGCAGTATTTT.

The table lists this clonotype with a few counts. This chain uses TRBV29-1 with TRBJ2-5; TRBD2 matches at 10 bases. With 6 bases clipped from V and 4 bases from J, the junction kept 8 bases outside the gene matches. The CDR3 is 14 residues long. Per germline, CDR1 SQVTM and CDR2 ANQGSEA. The CDR3 nucleotides are TGCAGCGTCCTTCTAGCGGGAGTAGGAGAGACCCAGTACTTC. Protein: CSVLLAGVGETQYF.

The V call is TRBV20-1, the J call TRBJ2-3; 11 bases agree with TRBD2. Per germline, CDR1 DFQATT and CDR2 SNEGSKA (reference sequence). The CDR3 has 16 amino acids. V shed 5 bases and J 5 bases; nucleotides not matched to a gene: 12. CDR3 nucleotide sequence: TGCAGTGCTCCAATGGGGCTAGCGGGAGGAGTAGATACGCAGTATTTT. Residues: CSAPMGLAGGVDTQYF.

The CDR3 sequence is CASSLGGDGNEQFF. The CDR3 nucleotides read TGCGCCAGCAGCTTGGGGGGGGACGGCAATGAGCAGTTCTTC. The chain uses TRBV5-1 and TRBJ2-1; possibly TRBD2 for D (6 bases). The V gene's germline CDR1 is SGHRS and CDR2 YFSETQ. The CDR3 has 14 amino acids. V was shortened by 0 bases and J by 6 bases, with 10 bases between the two germline ends.

This chain joins TRBV5-1 and TRBJ2-1; 7 positions agree with TRBD2. The ends lost 4 bases at V and 4 bases at J; junction bases unmatched: 14. CDR3 length: 17 residues. Germline lookup yields CDR1 SGHRS and CDR2 YFSETQ. Here the CDR3 DNA reads TGCGCCAGCAGCCCATTCCCGGGACTACGATCTTACAATGAGCAGTTCTTC. It yields the protein CASSPFPGLRSYNEQFF.

V is TRBV5-6 and J is TRBJ2-5; 9 bases line up with TRBD1. This CDR3 is 15 amino acids long. V gave up 5 bases and J gave up 0 bases; unmatched junction bases: 5. Germline CDR1 and CDR2: SGHDT and YYEEEE. The CDR3, as DNA: TGTGCCAGCAGGGACAGGGGACTCGACCAAGAGACCCAGTACTTC. The encoded protein is CASRDRGLDQETQYF.

There are a few counts of this clonotype. The chain joins TRBV29-1 to TRBJ2-1; perhaps TRBD1 as D (6 bases). V lost 5 bases, J lost 6 bases, and 8 bases lay in between. The CDR3 length is 11 residues. Germline V gives CDR1 SQVTM, CDR2 ANQGSEA. The CDR3 here is CSVYRANEQFF. CDR3 coding DNA: TGCAGCGTTTACAGGGCCAATGAGCAGTTCTTC.

The chain carries TRBV20-1 and TRBJ1-1; D remains ambiguous. V was shortened by 1 base and J by 4 bases, with 10 bases between the two germline ends. This CDR3 is 13 amino acids long. Germline CDR1 DFQATT, CDR2 SNEGSKA (reference sequence). The CDR3 DNA reads TGCAGTGCTAGAGTCGGGAGGAGCACTGAAGCTTTCTTT. Amino acids: CSARVGRSTEAFF.

The V gene is TRBV6-5, the J gene TRBJ2-1; D uncertain. Trimming left V 4 bases short and J 2 bases short, with 12 bases between. CDR3 size: 15 residues. Germline-derived CDR1 and CDR2 are MNHEY and SVGAGI. In DNA, the CDR3 is TGTGCCAGCAGTTCCTTAACTACCGCCTACAATGAGCAGTTCTTC. This encodes CASSSLTTAYNEQFF.

The CDR3, as DNA: TGCGCCAGCAGTCTTGGGATGGGACTACCTTTCTACGAGCAGTACTTC. This encodes CASSLGMGLPFYEQYF. The chain combines TRBV5-1 with TRBJ2-4; 7 bases are shared with TRBD2. The assigned J gene may be wrong: the sequence end matches TRBJ2-7 better. CDR3 length: 16 residues. Germline V gene data show CDR1 as SGHRS and CDR2 as YFSETQ.